The clone carrying this T cell receptor beta chain appeared once. Its cognate antigen is unknown. Trimming took 5 bases from V and 4 from J; bases not matched to a gene: 4. There are 14 residues in the CDR3. The sample belongs to a study of T cell repertoires in cytomegalovirus infection. Whole-study context: Signatures in public TCR beta sequences pointed to both CMV infection and matching HLA type. Notes on the study in general: HLA-C-restricted CMV clonotypes gave the most frequent clonotype in two of eight donors.

In TCRdb, the reads were re-called with MiXCR into one record per CDR3 protein. Here the sample spans around 490,000 distinct CDR3 sequences, approximately 26% being singletons. Sequencing was carried out using PBMCs. The clonotype was recovered from a human donor in good health (CMV status not recorded). Some clones in this sample may be carry-over from other donors' samples. The J gene is TRBJ2-3, the V gene TRBV12-3 or TRBV12-4; 9 nucleotides match TRBD2. CDR3 sequence (DNA): TGTGCCAGCAGTCCCCAGCGGGAGGCAGATACGCAGTATTTT. The encoded protein is CASSPQREADTQYF.